The 31 T cell receptor beta chains below were found in one sample sequenced in a study of T cells in Graves' hyperthyroidism and ophthalmopathy. Amplification of TCR beta CDR3 regions was performed using RNA transcripts as template. A set of HTBI primers served as the primers for a first-round RT-PCR of the TCR CDR3. Via MiXCR, TCRdb re-called the multiplex PCR reads, giving one row per CDR3 protein. The repertoire has some 620,000 distinct CDR3 sequences, 15% to 20% of them found once; the top ten carry 3.8%. The material sequenced was blood. These TCRs come from a woman aged 25 to 39 with Graves' hyperthyroidism.

The sample holds a few counts of this clonotype. The rearrangement links TRBV29-1 to TRBJ1-2; D possibly corresponds to TRBD1 (5 bases). The length of the CDR3 is 15 residues. With 6 bases removed from V and 7 bases from J, the gap between germline ends came to 24 bases. Germline assignment: CDR1 SQVTM and CDR2 ANQGSEA. This chain's CDR3 is CSVKTGTPEGIGYTF. The DNA of the CDR3 is TGCAGCGTGAAAACTGGGACGCCGGAAGGGATTGGCTACACCTTC.

There are a few counts of this clonotype. CDR3 sequence (DNA): TGTGCCACCAGTAATCCGGGCTGGGAGACCCAGTACTTC. This sequence encodes CATSNPGWETQYF. V gene TRBV24-1 combines with J gene TRBJ2-5; no reliable D call. V was cut by 6 bases and J by 5 bases, with 12 bases left in between. CDR1 and CDR2 from the germline V gene are KGHDR and SFDVKD. The CDR3 contains 13 residues.

This clonotype was seen a handful of times. CDR3 sequence: CASSLGIGGNTEAFF. As DNA, the CDR3 is TGTGCCAGCAGCTTAGGAATCGGAGGGAACACTGAAGCTTTCTTT. The genes are TRBV13 and TRBJ1-1, with D uncertain. CDR1 and CDR2 from the germline V gene are PRHDT and FYEKMQ (reference sequence). This CDR3 is built from 15 residues. Trimming stripped 0 bases from V and 1 base from J, with 9 bases between.

This clonotype was counted many times. This sequence joins TRBV12-3 or TRBV12-4 and TRBJ1-2; 8 positions match TRBD1. The CDR3 consists of 13 residues. The J segment lost 5 bases and the V segment lost 3 bases, leaving 2 bases of the junction unmatched. As DNA, the CDR3 is TGTGCCAGCAGTTTGAGGACAGGGTATGGCTACACCTTC. Amino acids: CASSLRTGYGYTF.

This clonotype has only a few counts. The V call is TRBV14, the J call TRBJ1-2; 7 bases align to TRBD1. With 3 bases clipped from V and 8 bases from J, the junction kept 21 bases outside the gene matches. Germline V gene data show CDR1 as SGHDN and CDR2 as FVKESK. This CDR3 has 18 amino acids. CDR3 sequence reads: CASSQNREVGGVVSGYTF. CDR3 DNA sequence: TGTGCCAGCAGCCAGAACCGGGAGGTAGGGGGCGTTGTTAGCGGCTACACCTTC.

The chain carries TRBV19 and TRBJ1-2; D gene uncertain. The CDR3 spans 15 residues. Germline CDR1 is LNHDA and CDR2 is SQIVND (reference sequence). V shed 4 bases and J shed 4 bases, with 16 bases lying between them. For the CDR3, the DNA is TGTGCCAGTAGTAACCTCCCCATCATATCCTATGGCTACACCTTC. Translated, it gives CASSNLPIISYGYTF.

Many counts were recorded for this clonotype. The chain uses TRBV28 and TRBJ1-2; TRBD1 might be the D (6 bases). This CDR3 contains 16 residues. Germline CDR1 and CDR2: MDHEN and SYDVKM. Trimming took off 2 bases at V and 8 bases at J, with 21 bases between the two ends. The CDR3 loop is CASSLVEGGNLYGYTF. CDR3 DNA sequence: TGTGCCAGCAGTTTAGTAGAAGGGGGGAATCTCTACGGCTACACCTTC.

In its sample, this clonotype was seen many times. This rearrangement joins TRBV12-3 or TRBV12-4 to TRBJ1-1; D is uncertain. There are 13 residues in the CDR3. Deletions cut 0 bases from V and 4 bases from J, with 6 bases between. Here the CDR3 reads CASSLAVPTEAFF. CDR3 in DNA: TGTGCCAGCAGTTTAGCGGTCCCCACTGAAGCTTTCTTT.

This clonotype was observed at least ten times. The chain is built from TRBV28 and TRBJ2-1, with D possibly being TRBD2 (5 bases). Germline V gene lookup returns CDR1 MDHEN and CDR2 SYDVKM. The length of the CDR3 is 14 residues. V lost 8 bases to trimming and J lost 0 bases, with 11 bases between them. CDR3 sequence reads: CASRSRGSYNEQFF. CDR3 bases: TGTGCCAGCCGAAGTCGGGGCTCCTACAATGAGCAGTTCTTC. The variable domain in full, with the rest retrieved from reference TRBV28 and TRBJ2-1, is DVKVTQSSRYLVKRTGEKVFLECVQDMDHENMFWYRQDPGLGLRLIYFSYDVKMKEKGDIPEGYSVSREKKERFSLILESASTNQTSMYLCASRSRGSYNEQFFGPGTRLTVL.

About this clonotype: A much larger clone differs from this one at a single base, so this may be a read error. The chain has TRBV12-3 or TRBV12-4 and TRBJ2-3, with D tentatively TRBD1 (5 bases). This CDR3 region has 14 residues. The CDR3 sequence is CASSPQHSTGTQYF. CDR3 DNA: TGTGCCAGCAGCCCCCAGCATAGCACAGGTACGCAGTATTTT.

The chain joins TRBV5-8 to TRBJ2-7; D not certain. CDR3 length equals 12 residues. The germline CDR1 and CDR2 sequences are SGHTS and YDEGEE. V lost 4 bases, J lost 2 bases, and 7 bases lay in between. The CDR3 is CASSAETYEQYF. CDR3 nucleotide sequence: TGTGCCAGCAGCGCAGAGACCTACGAGCAGTACTTC.

The gene calls are TRBV6-2 or TRBV6-3 and TRBJ2-5; D gene uncertain. The length of the CDR3 is 14 residues. The germline V gene has CDR1 MNHEY and CDR2 SVGEGT. V was clipped by 4 bases and J by 4 bases, with 13 bases between them. In nucleotides, the CDR3 is TGTGCCAGCAGTTCGACCTCCACCGGAGAGACCCAGTACTTC. Translation gives CASSSTSTGETQYF.

This clonotype was seen a handful of times. The genes are TRBV30 and TRBJ1-3, with a weak D call TRBD1 (6 bases). The CDR3 extends over 17 amino acids. Trimming cost V 0 bases and J 8 bases, with 23 bases left between them. From germline, CDR1 is GTSNPN and CDR2 SVGIG (reference sequence). This CDR3 reads CAWSVGASGGGWDTIYF. The CDR3 bases are TGTGCCTGGAGTGTAGGCGCCTCGGGGGGCGGATGGGACACCATATATTTT.

V and J are TRBV30 and TRBJ2-2; 8 bases are shared with TRBD1. Germline V gene data show CDR1 as GTSNPN and CDR2 as SVGIG (reference sequence). CDR3 size: 14 residues. V dropped 4 bases and J dropped 8; count of bases not matched to a gene: 9. CDR3 loop: CAWTQDRVDGELFF. The CDR3 coding sequence is TGTGCCTGGACCCAGGACAGGGTTGATGGGGAGCTGTTTTTT. The full variable domain, in which reference TRBV30 and TRBJ2-2 provide the parts outside the CDR3, is SQTIHQWPATLVQPVGSPLSLECTVEGTSNPNLYWYRQAAGRGLQLLFYSVGIGQISSEVPQNLSASRPQDRQFILSSKKLLLSDSGFYLCAWTQDRVDGELFFGEGSRLTVL.

J is TRBJ1-2 and V is TRBV19; the D is unclear. V lost 5 bases to trimming and J lost 4 bases, with 17 bases between them. This CDR3 has 15 residues. Germline lookup yields CDR1 LNHDA and CDR2 SQIVND (reference sequence). CDR3 residues: CASSLRREIVYGYTF. Here the CDR3 DNA reads TGTGCCAGTAGTCTCCGACGGGAGATTGTCTATGGCTACACCTTC.

This clonotype has just a few counts. The V call is TRBV5-6, the J call TRBJ1-5; D is perhaps TRBD1 (5 bases). CDR1 SGHDT and CDR2 YYEEEE come from the germline V gene. Trimming pared 1 base from V and 4 bases from J, leaving 15 bases between. CDR3 length: 16 amino acids. The CDR3 spells CASSLSTESLNQPQHF. CDR3 in DNA: TGTGCCAGCAGCTTGTCGACAGAATCTCTAAATCAGCCCCAGCATTTT.

This clonotype was counted ten times or more. The chain has TRBV20-1 and TRBJ1-3, with D unclear. The length of the CDR3 is 13 residues. Trimming removed 3 bases at V and 8 bases at J, with 14 bases between. CDR1 and CDR2 (germline): DFQATT, SNEGSKA (reference sequence). The CDR3 DNA sequence: TGCAGTGCTAGCGTGGGCGGCCCGGACACCATATATTTT. This gives the protein CSASVGGPDTIYF.

The V call is TRBV12-3 or TRBV12-4, the J call TRBJ2-2, with a weak D call TRBD2 (5 bases). V lost 6 bases, J lost 10 bases, and 9 bases lay in between. The CDR3 loop spans 11 amino acids. In nucleotides, the CDR3 is TGTGCCAGCAGCCCGCGGGTGGAGCTGTTTTTT. It is translated as CASSPRVELFF.

This clonotype was seen at least ten times. The CDR3 DNA follows: TGTGCCAGCAGCTTAGGAAGCGGGAGGGCCACGCAGTATTTT. This sequence encodes CASSLGSGRATQYF. The chain couples TRBV11-3 to TRBJ2-3, with 10 bases identical to TRBD2. V lost 1 base to trimming and J lost 9 bases; unmatched junction nucleotides: 4. The CDR3 runs 14 residues. Germline CDR1 and CDR2: SGHNT and YENEEA.

This clonotype was seen ten or more times. The V gene is TRBV28, the J gene TRBJ2-1, with 9 bases that match TRBD1. After removal of 6 bases from V and 8 bases from J, the junction contained 11 bases not matched to a gene. CDR1 and CDR2 (germline): MDHEN, SYDVKM. CDR3 length equals 15 residues. For the CDR3, the DNA is TGTGCCAGCAGAAGCGGCGGGACAGGGAAGGATGAGCAGTTCTTC. Protein sequence: CASRSGGTGKDEQFF.

This clonotype appeared many times. The rearrangement uses TRBV9 and TRBJ2-7, with D uncertain. Deletions cut 0 bases from V and 6 bases from J, with 16 bases between. The CDR3 is made up of 15 amino acids. Germline assignment: CDR1 SGDLS and CDR2 YYNGEE. CDR3 DNA sequence: TGTGCCAGCAGCGTAGACCATGACGGGTCCCGCGAGCAGTACTTC. Its protein product is CASSVDHDGSREQYF.

Comments on this clonotype: Lacking the conserved final phenylalanine or tryptophan, this CDR3 likely reflects a read error. The chain joins TRBV24-1 to TRBJ2-5; D is perhaps TRBD1 (6 bases). Germline V gene sequence: CDR1 KGHDR, CDR2 SFDVKD. The CDR3 is made up of 15 amino acids. Trimming removed 7 bases at V and 7 bases at J, with 21 bases between. The CDR3 DNA sequence: TGTGCCACCAGATCAGCCGGGACACACCTTGGGACCCAGTACTGC. It translates to CATRSAGTHLGTQYC.

This clonotype was seen at least ten times. V and J are TRBV3-1 and TRBJ1-1, with D maybe TRBD1 (6 bases). Trimming removed 5 bases at V and 5 bases at J, with 12 bases between. The CDR3 spans 13 residues. CDR1 and CDR2 from the germline V gene are LGHDT and YNNKEL (reference sequence). The DNA of the CDR3 is TGTGCCAGCAGCTTTGAAGGGGGGACTGAAGCTTTCTTT. The encoded protein is CASSFEGGTEAFF.

This chain joins TRBV11-2 and TRBJ2-2; 7 nucleotides line up with TRBD1. This CDR3 comprises 18 residues. V dropped 5 bases and J dropped 5; count of bases not matched to a gene: 17. Germline CDR1 is SGHAT and CDR2 is FQNNGV. The CDR3 here is CASSGRTGQKFRTGELFF. CDR3 sequence (DNA): TGTGCCAGCAGCGGACGTACGGGACAGAAATTTCGAACCGGGGAGCTGTTTTTT.

This clonotype showed up just a few times. The V call is TRBV5-1, the J call TRBJ2-2, with 10 bases aligning to TRBD1. The germline gives CDR1 SGHRS, CDR2 YFSETQ. The CDR3 covers 16 residues. With V trimmed by 6 bases and J by 4 bases, 9 bases remained unmatched. For the CDR3, the DNA is TGCGCCAGCATGGGATCCTGGACAGGGGGCACCGGGGAGCTGTTTTTT. It specifies CASMGSWTGGTGELFF.

This clonotype was observed a handful of times. The genes are TRBV30 and TRBJ1-4, with D uncertain. The germline V gene has CDR1 GTSNPN and CDR2 SVGIG (reference sequence). This CDR3 has 13 amino acids. The V end was cut by 7 bases, the J end by 7 bases, with 16 bases between. The CDR3 loop reads CAFSGEGIEKLFF. The CDR3 coding sequence is TGTGCCTTTTCCGGGGAGGGAATTGAAAAACTGTTTTTT.

The chain couples TRBV24-1 to TRBJ2-7; 7 bases map to TRBD1. The CDR3 sequence is 13 residues long. Germline V gives CDR1 KGHDR, CDR2 SFDVKD. The V segment lost 4 bases and the J segment 3 bases; nucleotides outside the gene matches: 2. CDR3 sequence (DNA): TGTGCCACCAGTGAACAGGGGAACTACGAGCAGTACTTC. Its protein is CATSEQGNYEQYF.

CDR3 DNA sequence: TGTGCCACCAGCAGATTAGCGGGACCCACAGATACGCAGTATTTT. Translated, it gives CATSRLAGPTDTQYF. The chain links TRBV15 to TRBJ2-3, with 8 positions matching TRBD2. Trimming took 2 bases from V and 2 from J; bases not matched to a gene: 3. Looked up from germline, CDR1 is LNHNV and CDR2 is YYDKDF (reference sequence). CDR3 length: 15 amino acids.

This clonotype was observed at least ten times. This chain links TRBV6-1 with TRBJ2-7, with D tentatively TRBD2 (5 bases). The CDR3 covers 14 residues. V was shortened by 5 bases and J by 6 bases, with 17 bases between the two germline ends. CDR1 and CDR2 (germline): MNHNS, SASEGT. CDR3 loop: CASSRGAEPIEQYF. The CDR3, as DNA: TGTGCCAGCAGTCGGGGAGCGGAGCCTATCGAGCAGTACTTC.

This chain links TRBV2 with TRBJ1-2, with a tentative D call TRBD1 (6 bases). V shed 11 bases and J shed 2 bases, with 18 bases lying between them. This CDR3 has 14 amino acids. From germline, CDR1 is SNHLY and CDR2 FYNNEI. The CDR3 nucleotides read TGTGCCCGTGGGAAGGGGGGAAGCAACTATGGCTACACCTTC. Its protein is CARGKGGSNYGYTF.

The chain is built from TRBV29-1 and TRBJ2-2; 7 nucleotides agree with TRBD1. Trimming removed 8 bases from V and 2 bases from J; junction bases left unmatched: 5. This CDR3 spans 13 amino acids. Germline CDR1 reads SQVTM; CDR2 reads ANQGSEA. CDR3 nucleotide sequence: TGCAGCTTTAGACAGGGTAACACCGGGGAGCTGTTTTTT. It codes for CSFRQGNTGELFF.